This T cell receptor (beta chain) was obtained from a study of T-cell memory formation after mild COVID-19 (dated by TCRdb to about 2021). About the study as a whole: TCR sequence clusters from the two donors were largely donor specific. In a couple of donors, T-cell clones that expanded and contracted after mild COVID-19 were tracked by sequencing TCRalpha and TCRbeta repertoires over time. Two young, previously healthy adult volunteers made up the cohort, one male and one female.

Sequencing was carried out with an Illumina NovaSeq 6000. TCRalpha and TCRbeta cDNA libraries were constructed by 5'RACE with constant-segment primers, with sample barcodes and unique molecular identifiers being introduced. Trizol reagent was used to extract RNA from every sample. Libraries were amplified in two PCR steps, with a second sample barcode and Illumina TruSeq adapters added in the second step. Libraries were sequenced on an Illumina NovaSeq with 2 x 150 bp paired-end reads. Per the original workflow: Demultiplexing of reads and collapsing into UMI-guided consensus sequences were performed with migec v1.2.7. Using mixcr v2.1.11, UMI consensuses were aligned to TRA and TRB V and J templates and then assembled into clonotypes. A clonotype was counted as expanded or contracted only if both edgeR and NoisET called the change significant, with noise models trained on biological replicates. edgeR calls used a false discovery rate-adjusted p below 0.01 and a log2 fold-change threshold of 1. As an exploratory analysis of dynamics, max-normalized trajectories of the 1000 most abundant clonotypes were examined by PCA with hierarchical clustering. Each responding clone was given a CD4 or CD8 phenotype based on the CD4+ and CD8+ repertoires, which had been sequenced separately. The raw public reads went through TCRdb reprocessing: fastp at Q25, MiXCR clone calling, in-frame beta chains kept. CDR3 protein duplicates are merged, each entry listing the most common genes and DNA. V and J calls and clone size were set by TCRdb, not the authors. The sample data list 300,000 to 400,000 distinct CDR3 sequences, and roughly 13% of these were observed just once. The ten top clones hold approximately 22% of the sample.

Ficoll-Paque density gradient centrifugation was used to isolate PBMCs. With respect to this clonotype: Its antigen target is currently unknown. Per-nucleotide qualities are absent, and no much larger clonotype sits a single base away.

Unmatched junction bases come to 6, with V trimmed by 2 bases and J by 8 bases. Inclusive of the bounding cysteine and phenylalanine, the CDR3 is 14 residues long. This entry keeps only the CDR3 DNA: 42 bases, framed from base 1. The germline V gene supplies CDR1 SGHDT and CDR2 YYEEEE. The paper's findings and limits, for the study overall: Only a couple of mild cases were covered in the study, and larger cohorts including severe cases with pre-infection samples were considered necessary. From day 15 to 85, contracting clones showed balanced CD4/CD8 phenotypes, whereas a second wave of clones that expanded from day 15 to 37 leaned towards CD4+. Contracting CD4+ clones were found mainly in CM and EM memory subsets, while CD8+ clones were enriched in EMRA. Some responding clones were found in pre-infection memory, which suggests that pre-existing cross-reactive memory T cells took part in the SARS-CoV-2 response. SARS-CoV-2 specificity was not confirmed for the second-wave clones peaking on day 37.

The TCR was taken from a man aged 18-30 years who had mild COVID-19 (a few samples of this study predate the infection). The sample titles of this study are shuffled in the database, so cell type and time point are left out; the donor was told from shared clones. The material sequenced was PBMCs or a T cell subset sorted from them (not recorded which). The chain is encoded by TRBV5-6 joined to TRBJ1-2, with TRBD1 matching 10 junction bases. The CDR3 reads CASSFLRDRGGYTF. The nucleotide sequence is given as TGTGCCAGCAGCTTCCTTCGGGACAGGGGAGGCTACACCTTC.